The following is a TCR beta chain sequence with its context. What it recognizes is unknown. The data are from a study of cytomegalovirus exposure and HLA in healthy donors. Points from the study as a whole: In an earlier analysis, productive rearrangement rates for most beta V segments clustered near 87% or 30%. No immune exposure information besides CMV serostatus was available. Other equally common chains were less clonally expanded than HLA-associated TCR beta chains, a later analysis showed. Certain indistinguishable V segments, among them TRBV6-2 and TRBV6-3, were excluded.

PCR used 60 Vbeta primers and 13 Jbeta primers. Assay used: immunoSEQ multiplex PCR; TCRdb lists only in-frame clones, some missing. The profile shows approximately 100,000 clones, roughly 70% of them singletons. After removal of 0 bases from V and 5 bases from J, the junction contained 6 bases not matched to a gene. CDR1 is SGDLS, CDR2 YYNGEE, per germline. The CDR3 totals 15 residues. This TCR was recovered from a man aged 35 to 55 in good health and CMV-seropositive. The chain employs TRBV9 and TRBJ2-5; 8 bases are a match to TRBD2. Sequenced: PBMCs. The CDR3 here is CASSVDPGGRETQYF. Here the CDR3 DNA reads TGTGCCAGCAGCGTAGATCCGGGAGGGAGGGAGACCCAGTACTTC.